Below are 8 T cell receptor beta chains sequenced from a single sample in a study of monozygotic twins with inflammatory bowel disease. Each CDR3 protein gets one entry in TCRdb, which reprocessed the 5' RACE reads and gives no DNA. The sample table includes 88,000 or so distinct CDR3 sequences. Material for sequencing was blood. The receptors stem from a human donor with ulcerative colitis or Crohn's disease, or a healthy co-twin of an affected twin (not recorded which).

This chain uses TRBV19 with TRBJ1-2; TCRdb indicates TRBD1, and absent DNA this call remains unverified. Germline assignment: CDR1 LNHDA and CDR2 SQIVND (reference sequence). This CDR3 region has 15 residues. The CDR3 loop is CASTDSWERNYGYTF.

V and J are TRBV4-1 and TRBJ1-2; TCRdb selects TRBD1, and the lack of DNA leaves this call unchecked. CDR3 length: 17 residues. Germline V gene data show CDR1 as MGHRA and CDR2 as YSYEKL. The CDR3 spells CASSQDWRAGAYYGYTF.

The rearrangement joins TRBV5-1 to TRBJ2-1. The CDR3 sequence is 14 residues long. Germline lookup yields CDR1 SGHRS and CDR2 YFSETQ. This chain's CDR3 is CASSPIAVNNEQFF.

This chain's CDR3 is CSVEGSGGYEQYF. The rearrangement joins TRBV20-1 to TRBJ2-7; TCRdb proposes TRBD2, but this gene call is untestable without DNA. Germline V gene sequence: CDR1 DFQATT, CDR2 SNEGSKA (reference sequence). The CDR3 is made up of 13 amino acids.

The genes are TRBV9 and TRBJ1-3. Germline V lookup: CDR1 SGDLS, CDR2 YYNGEE. The CDR3 totals 14 residues. CDR3 amino acids: CASSVGQPGNTIYF.

V and J are TRBV7-6 and TRBJ2-1. The CDR3 loop spans 16 amino acids. Germline CDR1 is SGHVS and CDR2 is FNYEAQ. The chain's CDR3 is CASSFLTGDYYNEQFF.

The rearrangement uses TRBV6-5 and TRBJ1-4. The V gene's germline CDR1 is MNHEY and CDR2 SVGAGI. The CDR3 loop spans 14 amino acids. This CDR3 reads CASSWSGFNEKLFF.

The chain carries TRBV2 and TRBJ1-5; the D call of TRBD1 rests on TCRdb alone, since no DNA is present to check it. CDR1 and CDR2 (germline): SNHLY, FYNNEI. This CDR3 spans 17 amino acids. CDR3 region: CASRSASSVYSNQPQHF.